The entry that follows covers one T cell receptor beta chain sequence. These data originate in a study of T cells after yellow fever vaccination. TCRdb reprocessed the 5' RACE reads with MiXCR, giving one entry per CDR3 protein. The sample yields around 590,000 distinct CDR3 sequences, roughly an eighth seen once. Germline V gene sequence: CDR1 SGHTA, CDR2 FQGNSA. CDR3 length: 15 residues. Trimming at V came to 1 base and at J to 2 bases, leaving 4 bases not matched to a gene. The V gene is TRBV7-2, the J gene TRBJ2-5, with 7 bases matching TRBD2. The sample consisted of PBMCs, taken on the day of the yellow fever booster vaccination. This clonotype was obtained from a man between 25 and 39 years old who received the YFV17D yellow fever vaccine. The CDR3 nucleotides are TGTGCCAGCAGCTTAGGGGCGCGGGAGCAAGAGACCCAGTACTTC. Translated: CASSLGAREQETQYF. Full variable domain (rest looked up from reference TRBV7-2 and TRBJ2-5): GAGVSQSPSNKVTEKGKDVELRCDPISGHTALYWYRQSLGQGLEFLIYFQGNSAPDKSGLPSDRFSAERTGGSVSTLTIQRTQQEDSAVYLCASSLGAREQETQYFGPGTRLLVL.